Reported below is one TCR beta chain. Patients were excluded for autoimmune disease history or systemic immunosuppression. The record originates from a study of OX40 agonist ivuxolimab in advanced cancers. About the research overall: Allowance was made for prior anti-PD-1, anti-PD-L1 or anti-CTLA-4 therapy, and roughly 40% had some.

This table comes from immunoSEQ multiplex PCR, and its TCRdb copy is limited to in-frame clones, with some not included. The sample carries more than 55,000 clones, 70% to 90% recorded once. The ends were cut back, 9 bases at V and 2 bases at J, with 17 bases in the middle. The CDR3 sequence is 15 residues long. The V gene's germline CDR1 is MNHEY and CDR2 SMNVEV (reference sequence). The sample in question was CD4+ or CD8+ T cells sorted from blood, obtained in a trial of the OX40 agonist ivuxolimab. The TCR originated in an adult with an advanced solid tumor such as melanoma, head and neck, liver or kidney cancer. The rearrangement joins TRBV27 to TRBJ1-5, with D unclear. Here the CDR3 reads CASSAMQFGNQPQHF. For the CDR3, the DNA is TGTGCCAGTTCCGCAATGCAGTTTGGCAATCAGCCCCAGCATTTT.